This TCR beta chain was identified during a study of blood T cell repertoires in COVID-19. Study in general: The United States, Italy and Spain supplied acute and convalescent COVID-19 samples. Nucleic acid was either cDNA or gDNA, and it came from T cells, B-cell-depleted T cells, or PBMCs.

In the authors' workflow: Estimates of nucleated cell counts were drawn from the amplification of reference gene primers. Generated by immunoSEQ multiplex PCR, the TCRdb table keeps only in-frame clones and is missing some. Clonal size and the V and J genes are those of that table, whereas D and trimming came from the DNA. The repertoire includes roughly 13,000 clones, approximately 80% of them detected once, and roughly 30% sits in the top ten. Germline V gene data show CDR1 as KGHSH and CDR2 as LQKENI. The J segment lost 4 bases and the V segment lost 3 bases, leaving 8 bases of the junction unmatched. The CDR3 consists of 16 residues.

This rearrangement joins TRBV18 to TRBJ2-2; TRBD1 matches at 7 bases. This receptor was obtained from a woman in her 50s with active or convalescent COVID-19. Sequencing was carried out using peripheral blood. DNA of the CDR3: TGTGCCAGCTCACCCGGGACAGTGGTTCGCACCGGGGAGCTGTTTTTT. This translates into CASSPGTVVRTGELFF.